This T cell receptor (beta chain) appears in the sequencing data of a study of blood T cell repertoires in COVID-19. This clone was detected only once. Only in-frame clones appear in the TCRdb table, and some are missing; sequencing was by immunoSEQ multiplex PCR. The sample consists of over 120,000 clones, around 81% of them appearing once. CDR3 length equals 13 residues. From germline, CDR1 is SGHTA and CDR2 FQGTGA. The junction had 4 bases not matched to a gene; V was cut back by 6 bases and J by 4 bases. V gene TRBV7-3 combines with J gene TRBJ1-1; 8 bases fit TRBD1. This clonotype was obtained from a woman aged 60-70 years with acute or convalescent COVID-19. The sample consisted of peripheral blood. The CDR3 nucleotides are TGTGCCAGCAGACTTACAGGGGGCACTGAAGCTTTCTTT. It is translated as CASRLTGGTEAFF.